The entry below describes one T cell receptor beta chain. What antigen it recognizes has not been identified. Qualities for individual bases were not recorded, and no much larger clone is one base off. Other DNA sequences from this sample encode an identical CDR3 as well. The immunoSEQ Assay, a bias-controlled multiplex PCR, was used to amplify TCRbeta CDR3 regions from genomic DNA. The original pipeline was this. Nucleated cell counts per sample were estimated from amplification of reference gene primers within the assay. To quantify the absolute abundance of each unique TCRbeta CDR3 rearrangement, sequence reads were collapsed and filtered. Productive Simpson clonality was computed per sample as the square root of Simpson's diversity index over productive rearrangements. The source is immuneACCESS, and TCRdb retained only in-frame sequences with V and J called. Part of the clones is not carried over; for the studies checked, unresolved V genes explain less than half of this, and the remainder is unexplained. The V and J calls and the clone size are those of that table, but D and trimming were determined from the DNA. The sample contains 70,000 to 75,000 clones, about nine tenths of them found a single time. Clones ranked in the top ten supply roughly a tenth of the sample.

The source of the sample is a study of blood T cell repertoires in COVID-19 (dated by TCRdb to 2020 to 2021). As for the study more broadly: Samples covering the acute and convalescent phases of COVID-19 were provided by collaborators in the United States, Italy and Spain. The material from the prospective study consisted of cDNA or gDNA derived from T cells, B-cell-depleted T cells, or PBMCs. Subjects who had been exposed to COVID-19, were actively infected with it, or had recovered from it provided the deeply sampled blood TCRbeta repertoires that made up the dataset. The repertoires were made available in a free public database intended to serve as a resource for research on the immune response to SARS-CoV-2. The samples were drawn from the first 160 participants of the ongoing ImmuneRACE study and from about 1,200 subjects provided by 6 global collaborators. The sample metadata nearly always contained a de-identified subject ID, COVID-19 status, age in years and sex. Where available, HLA class I and class II types were obtained from metadata supplied by the sample provider rather than from assay-based typing.

Each collaborating institution followed its own protocols to collect whole blood in K2EDTA tubes. Collaborator samples were shipped for TCRbeta analysis as frozen whole blood, isolated PBMCs, or DNA extracted from either sample type. The paper as a whole reports these results and caveats: The amount of clinical and demographic metadata varied by source and participant and was provided uncurated.

From its cysteine to its phenylalanine, the CDR3 spans 15 amino acids. Only the CDR3 DNA stays, 45 bases, in frame from base 1. V ends up 5 bases short and J 10 bases short, with an unmatched junction base count of 11. Taken from the germline V gene, the CDR1 and CDR2 loops are SGHTA and FQGNSA. In this chain, TRBV7-2 is recombined with TRBJ1-4, and 9 junction bases match TRBD1. This TCR was recovered from a human donor in a cohort sampled during active COVID-19. Sample: peripheral blood. The nucleotides read TGTGCCAGCAGCGCGGGCACAGGGGGCGGTGGAAAACTGTTTTTT. Its translation is CASSAGTGGGGKLFF.